One sample yielded the 6 T cell receptor beta chains listed below, sequenced in a study of OX40 agonist ivuxolimab in advanced cancers. Some clones are missing from TCRdb's copy, which holds only in-frame ones; the method was immunoSEQ multiplex PCR. The sample includes around 92,000 clones, roughly 95% of them seen just once. This specimen was CD4+ or CD8+ T cells sorted from blood, taken in a trial of the OX40 agonist ivuxolimab. All receptors derive from an adult with an advanced solid tumor such as melanoma, head and neck, liver or kidney cancer.

The rearrangement joins TRBV5-1 to TRBJ1-2, with a weak D call TRBD1 (5 bases). The CDR3 length is 15 residues. Germline V gene sequence: CDR1 SGHRS, CDR2 YFSETQ. Trimming took off 4 bases at V and 2 bases at J, with 15 bases between the two ends. The CDR3 sequence is CASSPPEGANYGYTF. As DNA, the CDR3 is TGCGCCAGCAGCCCCCCAGAAGGGGCGAACTATGGCTACACCTTC.

This clone was counted once. The genes are TRBV6-5 and TRBJ2-3, with D uncertain. CDR1 and CDR2 (germline): MNHEY, SVGAGI. The CDR3 consists of 12 residues. V gave up 6 bases and J gave up 6 bases, with 10 bases separating them. CDR3 bases: TGTGCCAGCAGCCACTCATCTGATACGCAGTATTTT. It specifies CASSHSSDTQYF.

This clone appeared once. This chain links TRBV5-1 with TRBJ2-3; 8 positions match TRBD2. Germline CDR1 reads SGHRS; CDR2 reads YFSETQ. CDR3 length: 13 residues. Germline trimming cut 4 bases from V and 10 bases from J; bases unmatched to any gene: 8. CDR3: CASSQAGLGAQYF. The CDR3 DNA reads TGCGCCAGCAGCCAGGCGGGACTAGGAGCGCAGTATTTT.

This clone was recorded once. This sequence joins TRBV5-4 and TRBJ2-5; D not resolved. The CDR3 is 11 residues long. Trimming pared 1 base from V and 5 bases from J, leaving 3 bases between. Germline V lookup: CDR1 SGHNT, CDR2 YYREEE (reference sequence). The CDR3 sequence: CASSLKETQYF. CDR3 in DNA: TGTGCCAGCAGCTTGAAGGAGACCCAGTACTTC.

The chain carries TRBV9 and TRBJ2-7; 11 bases agree with TRBD1. Germline V CDR1 and CDR2: SGDLS, YYNGEE. This CDR3 is 16 amino acids long. The V and J ends lost 4 bases and 4 bases, in that order; junction bases with no gene match: 10. In DNA, the CDR3 is TGTGCCAGCAGCCTCTACGCGGGACAGGGGGTATACGAGCAGTACTTC. Protein product: CASSLYAGQGVYEQYF.

This clone was counted a single time. The chain carries TRBV29-1 and TRBJ2-7; 10 bases line up with TRBD1. Germline V gene lookup returns CDR1 SQVTM and CDR2 ANQGSEA. CDR3 size: 13 residues. V shed 4 bases and J 6 bases; nucleotides not matched to a gene: 6. The CDR3 sequence: CSVGDRGTSEQYF. The CDR3 nucleotides read TGCAGCGTTGGGGACAGGGGTACCTCCGAGCAGTACTTC.